Below, one TCR beta chain is given with its context. Authors' data handling: The authors estimated nucleated cell counts from reference gene primer amplification. This table comes from immunoSEQ multiplex PCR, and its TCRdb copy is limited to in-frame clones, with some not included. Clone size and the V and J calls come from that table; the DNA yielded D and trimming. Of 200,000 or so clones in the sample, roughly nine tenths were seen once. The sample belongs to a study of blood T cell repertoires in COVID-19. Background on the study: Acute-phase and convalescent COVID-19 samples originated in the United States, Italy and Spain. Nucleic acid was either cDNA or gDNA, and it came from T cells, B-cell-depleted T cells, or PBMCs.

The CDR3 consists of 14 residues. Germline CDR1 is SGHVT and CDR2 is SQSDAQ. V trimming: 5 bases; J trimming: 5 bases; junction bases outside the gene matches: 5. The sample comprised peripheral blood. The chain has TRBV7-4 and TRBJ1-1; 10 nucleotides match TRBD1. The receptor's source is a man aged 65-85 years with acute or convalescent COVID-19. Written as DNA, the CDR3 is TGTGCCAGCAGCCCAGGGACAGGGGAAACTGAAGCTTTCTTT. Protein product: CASSPGTGETEAFF.